The next 27 T cell receptor beta chains were all read from a single sample in a study of control samples from healthy donors and cancer patients. Data came from immunoSEQ multiplex PCR; TCRdb stores just in-frame clones and leaves some out. Of 95,000 to 150,000 clones listed, approximately 89% are singletons. Sequencing was carried out using blood. The receptors come from a woman aged 18-29 years in good health.

This clone was detected once. The sample contains more than one DNA sequence encoding this CDR3. The chain combines TRBV28 with TRBJ2-7, with 8 bases aligning to TRBD1. V dropped 7 bases and J dropped 0; count of bases not matched to a gene: 5. Per the germline V gene, CDR1 is MDHEN and CDR2 is SYDVKM. The CDR3 runs to 14 residues. In DNA, the CDR3 is TGTGCCAGCAAACGGACAGGGAGCTCCTACGAGCAGTACTTC. Protein sequence: CASKRTGSSYEQYF.

This clone occurred once. The chain recombines TRBV7-2 with TRBJ1-6; tentatively, D is TRBD1 (6 bases). Trimming took off 0 bases at V and 4 bases at J, with 19 bases between the two ends. CDR3 length: 19 residues. Germline CDR1 is SGHTA and CDR2 is FQGNSA. This chain's CDR3 is CASSLAPFTGLSYNSPLHF. The CDR3 DNA sequence: TGTGCCAGCAGCTTAGCCCCGTTCACAGGGCTTAGTTATAATTCACCCCTCCACTTT.

V is TRBV2 and J is TRBJ1-2; D gene ambiguous. Germline V CDR1 and CDR2: SNHLY, FYNNEI. The V and J ends lost 1 base and 4 bases respectively, with 7 bases between them. CDR3 length: 13 residues. The CDR3 DNA is TGTGCCAGCAGTGAAGGCCCGATCTATGGCTACACCTTC. Translating it yields CASSEGPIYGYTF.

The chain recombines TRBV7-2 with TRBJ2-7; TRBD2 aligns across 11 bases. The germline V gene encodes CDR1 SGHTA and CDR2 FQGNSA. The V segment lost 1 base and the J segment 6 bases; nucleotides outside the gene matches: 5. This CDR3 comprises 15 residues. CDR3 residues: CASSLGVAGGREQYF. Written as DNA, the CDR3 is TGTGCCAGCAGCTTAGGGGTAGCGGGAGGGCGCGAGCAGTACTTC.

This clone was observed once. J is TRBJ2-7 and V is TRBV28; 9 bases line up with TRBD1. Trimming took 2 bases from V and 4 from J; bases not matched to a gene: 6. CDR1 MDHEN and CDR2 SYDVKM come from the germline V gene. The CDR3 covers 15 residues. CDR3 sequence (DNA): TGTGCCAGCAGTTTACTCCGGGACAGGGAGTACGAGCAGTACTTC. Translated, it gives CASSLLRDREYEQYF.

The rearrangement links TRBV4-3 to TRBJ1-5; the D is unclear. Germline V gene sequence: CDR1 LGHNA, CDR2 YSLEER. V lost 1 base and J 1 base, leaving 8 bases between the germline ends. The length of the CDR3 is 15 residues. The CDR3 loop reads CASSQVHSSNQPQHF. The CDR3, as DNA: TGCGCCAGCAGCCAAGTCCACAGCAGCAATCAGCCCCAGCATTTT.

This chain joins TRBV19 and TRBJ1-5; D gene unclear. The V end lost 4 bases, the J end lost 0 bases, and 16 bases lay between the germline ends. CDR1 and CDR2 from the germline V gene are LNHDA and SQIVND (reference sequence). This CDR3 spans 17 amino acids. The CDR3 region has the DNA TGTGCCAGTAGTAGAGACTCCCCTTTGTATAGCAATCAGCCCCAGCATTTT. This gives the protein CASSRDSPLYSNQPQHF.

The V and J genes are TRBV25-1 and TRBJ1-1, with a tentative D call TRBD1 (5 bases). CDR3 length: 16 amino acids. Trimming left V 3 bases short and J 3 bases short, with 17 bases between. Germline V gene lookup returns CDR1 MGHDK and CDR2 SYGVNS. CDR3 loop: CASSDSTPGGYTEAFF. CDR3 nucleotides: TGTGCCAGCAGTGATTCCACTCCGGGGGGGTACACTGAAGCTTTCTTT.

CDR3 coding DNA: TGTGCCAGCAGCCAAGGGCCAGGGGACCTCGAGCAGTACTTC. Amino acid sequence: CASSQGPGDLEQYF. The chain recombines TRBV7-2 with TRBJ2-7; D is possibly TRBD1 (6 bases). The CDR3 has 14 amino acids. Germline V lookup: CDR1 SGHTA, CDR2 FQGNSA. Trimming took 5 bases from V and 6 from J, leaving 17 bases between them.

The chain recombines TRBV7-2 with TRBJ1-6, with D unclear. Trimming left V 1 base short and J 9 bases short, with 10 bases between. The CDR3 is made up of 14 amino acids. CDR1 SGHTA and CDR2 FQGNSA come from the germline V gene. DNA for the CDR3: TGTGCCAGCAGCTTAGGGAAATTCCGTTCACCCCTCCACTTT. Protein: CASSLGKFRSPLHF.

This clone was recorded once. The chain combines TRBV9 with TRBJ2-3; 9 bases align to TRBD1. Germline loops: CDR1 SGDLS, CDR2 YYNGEE. CDR3 length: 16 residues. V trimming: 0 bases; J trimming: 2 bases; junction bases outside the gene matches: 4. The CDR3 region is CASSVGGQGITDTQYF. CDR3 sequence (DNA): TGTGCCAGCAGCGTAGGGGGACAGGGTATCACAGATACGCAGTATTTT. Variable domain in full (rest from reference TRBV9 and TRBJ2-3): DSGVTQTPKHLITATGQRVTLRCSPRSGDLSVYWYQQSLDQGLQFLIQYYNGEERAKGNILERFSAQQFPDLHSELNLSSLELGDSALYFCASSVGGQGITDTQYFGPGTRLTVL.

The chain is built from TRBV29-1 and TRBJ1-3; tentative D call: TRBD1 (6 bases). The V end lost 7 bases, the J end lost 2 bases, and 18 bases lay between the germline ends. Per the germline V gene, CDR1 is SQVTM and CDR2 is ANQGSEA. CDR3 length: 15 amino acids. The CDR3 is CSAFIQGTPGNTIYF. CDR3 in DNA: TGCAGCGCGTTTATACAGGGTACCCCTGGAAACACCATATATTTT.

The rearrangement joins TRBV7-2 to TRBJ2-4, with D possibly matching TRBD2 (5 bases). The CDR3 is 18 residues long. Trimming left V 2 bases short and J 1 base short, with 18 bases between. Germline values: CDR1 SGHTA, CDR2 FQGNSA. The CDR3 DNA sequence: TGTGCCAGCAGCTTACGGAGTCCTAGCCCAGGTGCCAAAAACATTCAGTACTTC. Translated: CASSLRSPSPGAKNIQYF.

The genes are TRBV7-2 and TRBJ1-5; D gene uncertain. The CDR3 length is 15 residues. The germline V and J ends were trimmed by 0 bases and 3 bases, with 9 bases remaining between them. The germline CDR1 and CDR2 sequences are SGHTA and FQGNSA. DNA of the CDR3: TGTGCCAGCAGCTTAGCAGGTACCCACAATCAGCCCCAGCATTTT. It specifies CASSLAGTHNQPQHF. Based on the CDR3 plus reference TRBV7-2 and TRBJ1-5, the full variable domain is GAGVSQSPSNKVTEKGKDVELRCDPISGHTALYWYRQSLGQGLEFLIYFQGNSAPDKSGLPSDRFSAERTGGSVSTLTIQRTQQEDSAVYLCASSLAGTHNQPQHFGDGTRLSIL.

V gene TRBV27 combines with J gene TRBJ1-2, with D maybe TRBD1 (5 bases). Germline V lookup: CDR1 MNHEY, CDR2 SMNVEV (reference sequence). The CDR3 is 15 amino acids. Trimming left V 6 bases short and J 2 bases short, with 16 bases between. As DNA, the CDR3 is TGTGCCAGCAGCCGCCAATCGGGGGGGAACTATGGCTACACCTTC. Its translation: CASSRQSGGNYGYTF.

This chain links TRBV20-1 with TRBJ1-1; unclear D gene. Per germline, CDR1 DFQATT and CDR2 SNEGSKA (reference sequence). V was cut by 1 base and J by 8 bases, with 5 bases left in between. The CDR3 loop spans 10 amino acids. The CDR3 nucleotides read TGCAGTGCTAGAGGCCAGGAAGCTTTCTTT. Its protein is CSARGQEAFF.

A few counts support this clone. V usage is TRBV7-3 and J usage is TRBJ2-1; either TRBD1 or TRBD2 may supply D (5 bases each). V was trimmed by 2 bases and J by 7 bases, leaving 15 bases between them. CDR3 length: 15 amino acids. Germline CDR1 SGHTA, CDR2 FQGTGA. CDR3 sequence reads: CASSLRGDWINEQFF. In nucleotides, the CDR3 is TGTGCCAGCAGCTTACGGGGCGACTGGATTAATGAGCAGTTCTTC. The complete variable domain, with remaining parts taken from reference TRBV7-3 and TRBJ2-1, reads GAGVSQTPSNKVTEKGKYVELRCDPISGHTALYWYRQSLGQGPEFLIYFQGTGAADDSGLPNDRFFAVRPEGSVSTLKIQRTERGDSAVYLCASSLRGDWINEQFFGPGTRLTVL.

This clone appeared a single time. The chain combines TRBV7-9 with TRBJ1-1; tentative D call: TRBD1 (5 bases). Trimming removed 0 bases at V and 4 bases at J, with 12 bases between. The CDR3 contains 15 residues. Germline lookup yields CDR1 SEHNR and CDR2 FQNEAQ (reference sequence). The CDR3 sequence: CASSLAAGGGTEAFF. The CDR3 DNA reads TGTGCCAGCAGCTTAGCGGCGGGGGGAGGCACTGAAGCTTTCTTT.

This sequence joins TRBV7-2 and TRBJ2-5; the D gene could be TRBD1 or TRBD2 (6 bases each). V lost 5 bases and J lost 8, with 15 bases in between. Germline loops: CDR1 SGHTA, CDR2 FQGNSA. CDR3 length: 13 amino acids. CDR3 protein: CASSPRGDLTQYF. CDR3 nucleotides: TGTGCCAGCAGCCCAAGGGGGGACTTAACCCAGTACTTC.

This clone was detected only once. The rearrangement uses TRBV9 and TRBJ1-2; tentative D call: TRBD1 (5 bases). Trimming stripped 3 bases from V and 3 bases from J, with 15 bases between. CDR1 is SGDLS, CDR2 YYNGEE, per germline. The CDR3 is 15 amino acids. Here the CDR3 reads CASSAPGAGYYGYTF. The CDR3 DNA sequence: TGTGCCAGCAGCGCCCCCGGGGCCGGCTACTATGGCTACACCTTC.

The V gene is TRBV27, the J gene TRBJ1-1; 8 nucleotides agree with TRBD1. Germline V gene lookup returns CDR1 MNHEY and CDR2 SMNVEV (reference sequence). This CDR3 is built from 16 residues. J gave up 4 bases and V 0 bases, and 7 bases lay outside the gene matches. The CDR3 bases are TGTGCCAGCAGTTTATCCTGGGCAGGGGGCTTCACTGAAGCTTTCTTT. It is translated as CASSLSWAGGFTEAFF.

The gene calls are TRBV7-2 and TRBJ2-2, with D perhaps assigned TRBD1 or TRBD2 (5 bases each). Per the germline V gene, CDR1 is SGHTA and CDR2 is FQGNSA. This CDR3 contains 15 residues. Trimming stripped 10 bases from V and 1 base from J, with 16 bases between. This CDR3 is CATRPGTENTGELFF. CDR3 in DNA: TGTGCCACTCGACCCGGGACGGAGAACACCGGGGAGCTGTTTTTT. Together with reference TRBV7-2 and TRBJ2-2, the CDR3 gives the full variable domain: GAGVSQSPSNKVTEKGKDVELRCDPISGHTALYWYRQSLGQGLEFLIYFQGNSAPDKSGLPSDRFSAERTGGSVSTLTIQRTQQEDSAVYLCATRPGTENTGELFFGEGSRLTVL.

The rearrangement uses TRBV5-4 and TRBJ2-7; 8 bases are a match to TRBD2. Germline V gene data show CDR1 as SGHNT and CDR2 as YYREEE (reference sequence). CDR3 length: 14 amino acids. V was pared by 4 bases and J by 5 bases, with 8 bases of the junction left unmatched. This chain's CDR3 is CASSPGGPMDEQYF. Written as DNA, the CDR3 is TGTGCCAGCAGCCCGGGGGGGCCCATGGACGAGCAGTACTTC.

This chain joins TRBV5-1 and TRBJ2-6, with 7 bases identical to TRBD2. Looked up from germline, CDR1 is SGHRS and CDR2 is YFSETQ. V lost 0 bases to trimming and J lost 3 bases; unmatched junction nucleotides: 6. CDR3 length equals 17 residues. CDR3 nucleotide sequence: TGCGCCAGCAGCTTGGGGGGAGGGGCCCTTGGGGCCAACGTCCTGACTTTC. Protein sequence: CASSLGGGALGANVLTF.

The rearrangement links TRBV28 to TRBJ1-3; the D gene is possibly TRBD1 (6 bases). The V end was cut by 2 bases, the J end by 5 bases, with 10 bases between. The CDR3 spans 14 residues. From germline, CDR1 is MDHEN and CDR2 SYDVKM. DNA for the CDR3: TGTGCCAGCAGTTTACGGGGGGCGCGAAACACCATATATTTT. It specifies CASSLRGARNTIYF.

This chain connects TRBV24-1 to TRBJ2-4, with 12 bases identical to TRBD2. The CDR3 spans 17 residues. CDR1 and CDR2 from the germline V gene are KGHDR and SFDVKD. The trim removed 2 bases at V and 6 bases at J, leaving 7 bases unmatched. CDR3 nucleotides: TGTGCCACCAGTGATTCTAGCGGGGGGGCACTCGGAAACATTCAGTACTTC. Translating it yields CATSDSSGGALGNIQYF.

The rearrangement joins TRBV6-6 to TRBJ2-7; 7 bases are shared with TRBD1. Trimming cost V 5 bases and J 3 bases; bases outside gene matches: 1. From germline, CDR1 is MNHNY and CDR2 SVGAGI (reference sequence). This CDR3 spans 12 amino acids. The CDR3 is CASSRQGYEQYF. The DNA for the CDR3 is TGTGCCAGCAGTCGACAGGGCTACGAGCAGTACTTC.